The clone carrying this T cell receptor (beta chain) was seen once. The ends lost 6 bases at V and 1 base at J; junction bases unmatched: 6. Germline V gene lookup returns CDR1 DFQATT and CDR2 SNEGSKA (reference sequence). This CDR3 has 14 residues. In the authors' workflow: Reference gene primers were amplified, and this amplification served to estimate nucleated cell counts. Profiled with immunoSEQ multiplex PCR; TCRdb holds only in-frame clones, not every one. The V and J calls and clone size are taken from that table; D and trimming were inferred from the DNA. This table holds 150,000 or so clones, roughly 78% found once. The data are from a study of blood T cell repertoires in COVID-19.

The J gene is TRBJ2-7, the V gene TRBV20-1, with 10 bases identical to TRBD2. This clonotype was sampled from a human donor with acute or convalescent COVID-19. The donor label of this sample is uncertain. The sample consisted of peripheral blood. The CDR3 here is CSASIAGGSYEQYF. The CDR3, as DNA: TGCAGTGCGAGTATAGCGGGGGGTTCCTACGAGCAGTACTTC.